This is a list of T cell receptor beta chains from one sample in a study of blood T cell repertoires in COVID-19. Clones were sequenced by immunoSEQ multiplex PCR, and TCRdb holds only the in-frame ones, with some missing. Altogether 100,000 or so clones are present, approximately 82% being singletons, with the ten largest covering 4.1%. The source material was peripheral blood. The receptors shown here come from a man aged 60 to 69 with acute or convalescent COVID-19. The CDR3 runs from the conserved cysteine through the conserved F or W. The order of the fields is CDR3 length, J gene, clone size, D gene, V gene, CDR3 DNA, CDR3 protein. The D gene is left open where the match is weak. The size of a clone is reported for some rows only, either as once, few or many, or as a class for expanded clones.

>15|TRBJ1-3|NA|TRBD1|TRBV19
TGTGCCAGTAGTATAGATTGGGACAGGCGAAACACCATATATTTT
CASSIDWDRRNTIYF
>17|TRBJ2-3|NA|TRBD2|TRBV5-1
TGCGCCAGCAGCTTGGCCACTAGCGGGGGGGTAACAGATACGCAGTATTTT
CASSLATSGGVTDTQYF
>14|TRBJ1-4|NA|NA|TRBV27
TGTGCCAGCAGTTTTTCGGCGGGGCACGAAAAACTGTTTTTT
CASSFSAGHEKLFF
>15|TRBJ2-3|NA|NA|TRBV7-6
TGTGCCAGCAGCTTAGGGGGAGCCGACACAGATACGCAGTATTTT
CASSLGGADTDTQYF
>18|TRBJ2-3|NA|TRBD2|TRBV6-1
TGTGCCAGCAGTGAAGGTCTCCGTGGACTAGCGGGCGGGGATACGCAGTATTTT
CASSEGLRGLAGGDTQYF
>15|TRBJ1-1|NA|NA|TRBV7-6
TGTGCCAGCAGCTTAAGCGACCGCCTGAACACTGAAGCTTTCTTT
CASSLSDRLNTEAFF
>17|TRBJ2-6|NA|NA|TRBV5-1
TGCGCCAGCAGCTTTTTGCTACCCGGCTCTGGGGCCAACGTCCTGACTTTC
CASSFLLPGSGANVLTF
>17|TRBJ2-2|NA|TRBD2|TRBV5-1
TGCGCCAGCAGCCAGGGACTAGCGGGGGCGAACACCGGGGAGCTGTTTTTT
CASSQGLAGANTGELFF
>14|TRBJ1-5|NA|NA|TRBV6-5
TGTGCCAGCAGTTCGACAGTCAGCAATCAGCCCCAGCATTTT
CASSSTVSNQPQHF
>14|TRBJ1-2|NA|NA|TRBV10-3
TGTGCCATCAGTGACCGGGGGGGTGACTATGGCTACACCTTC
CAISDRGGDYGYTF
>14|TRBJ1-2|NA|NA|TRBV18
TGTGCCAGCTCACCACTCCTTGAGGGTTATGGCTACACCTTC
CASSPLLEGYGYTF
>15|TRBJ2-3|NA|TRBD1|TRBV6-5
TGTGCCAGCGAGACAGGGGCGACCCCCACAGATACGCAGTATTTT
CASETGATPTDTQYF
>16|TRBJ2-6|NA|NA|TRBV11-3
TGTGCCAGCAGCTTATCGGGGACTCCTGGGGCCAACGTCCTGACTTTC
CASSLSGTPGANVLTF
>14|TRBJ2-7|NA|TRBD2|TRBV5-6
TGTGCCAGCAGCTGGGGACTAGCGTCCTACGAGCAGTACTTC
CASSWGLASYEQYF
>14|TRBJ2-2|NA|NA|TRBV15
TGTGCCACCAGCAATGGAGGGGTGACCGGGGAGCTGTTTTTT
CATSNGGVTGELFF
>15|TRBJ1-2|NA|NA|TRBV4-3
TGCGCCAGCAGCCAAGAAAGGGGCAGGGTACATGGCTACACCTTC
CASSQERGRVHGYTF
>18|TRBJ2-6|NA|TRBD2|TRBV4-3
TGCGCCAGCAGCCACGGACTAGCGGGGGCCTCTGGGGCCAACGTCCTGACTTTC
CASSHGLAGASGANVLTF
>15|TRBJ2-1|NA|TRBD1|TRBV5-1
TGCGCCAGCAGCGGGCAGGGGGCTTACTACAATGAGCAGTTCTTC
CASSGQGAYYNEQFF
>15|TRBJ2-4|NA|NA|TRBV10-1
TGCGCCAGCAGTGACGGCGGTCCCAGGGGAAACATTCAGTACTTC
CASSDGGPRGNIQYF
>13|TRBJ1-3|NA|NA|TRBV12-3/TRBV12-4
TGTGCCAGCAGTTTTTACGAGGGAAACACCATATATTTT
CASSFYEGNTIYF
>15|TRBJ2-2|NA|TRBD2|TRBV30
TGTGCCTGGGGTGGGAAGGGAGGGTACACCGGGGAGCTGTTTTTT
CAWGGKGGYTGELFF
>16|TRBJ2-1|NA|TRBD1|TRBV11-1
TGTGCCAGCAGCCCGGGACAGCTTGCCTCCTACAATGAGCAGTTCTTC
CASSPGQLASYNEQFF
>14|TRBJ2-2|NA|TRBD2|TRBV6-5
TGTGCCAGCAGCCTCGGGGGGAAAAGCGGGGAGCTGTTTTTT
CASSLGGKSGELFF
>12|TRBJ1-4|NA|NA|TRBV7-9
TGTGCCAGCACCATACCGGGGGAAAAACTGTTTTTT
CASTIPGEKLFF
>14|TRBJ1-2|NA|TRBD1|TRBV13
TGTGCCAGCAGCTTAGGAACAGGGGGCTATGGCTACACCTTC
CASSLGTGGYGYTF
>15|TRBJ1-5|NA|NA|TRBV19
TGTGCCAGTAGTAAGGCGGGGGCCCGAAATCAGCCCCAGCATTTT
CASSKAGARNQPQHF
>15|TRBJ1-2|many|TRBD1|TRBV27
TGTGCCAGCAGTTATTCCGACAGGGCCCACTATGGCTACACCTTC
CASSYSDRAHYGYTF
>14|TRBJ2-7|NA|NA|TRBV5-4
TGTGCCAGCAGCCCAGACGGAGTCTCCTACGAGCAGTACTTC
CASSPDGVSYEQYF